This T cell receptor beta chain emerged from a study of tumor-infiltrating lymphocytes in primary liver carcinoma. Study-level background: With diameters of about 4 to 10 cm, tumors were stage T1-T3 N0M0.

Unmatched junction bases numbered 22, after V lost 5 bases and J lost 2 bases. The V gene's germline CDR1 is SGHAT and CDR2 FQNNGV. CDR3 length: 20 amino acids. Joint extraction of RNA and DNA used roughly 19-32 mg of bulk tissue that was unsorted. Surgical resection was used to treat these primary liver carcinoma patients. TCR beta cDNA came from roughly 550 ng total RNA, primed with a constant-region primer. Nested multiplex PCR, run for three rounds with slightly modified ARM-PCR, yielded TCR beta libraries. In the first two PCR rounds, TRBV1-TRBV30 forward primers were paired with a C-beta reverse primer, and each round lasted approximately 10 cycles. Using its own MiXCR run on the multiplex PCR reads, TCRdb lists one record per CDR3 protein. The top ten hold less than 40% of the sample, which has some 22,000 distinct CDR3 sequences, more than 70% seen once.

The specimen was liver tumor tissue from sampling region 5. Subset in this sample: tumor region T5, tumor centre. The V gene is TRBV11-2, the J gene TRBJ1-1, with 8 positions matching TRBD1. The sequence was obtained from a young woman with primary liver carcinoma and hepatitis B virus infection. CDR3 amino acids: CASSARSRGRKGWSNTEAFF. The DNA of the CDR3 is TGTGCCAGCAGCGCTCGGAGCAGGGGGCGCAAGGGGTGGAGTAACACTGAAGCTTTCTTT.